The 16 T cell receptor beta chains below all came from one sample that was sequenced in a study of identifying expanded T cells in peripheral blood. This table comes from immunoSEQ multiplex PCR, and its TCRdb copy is limited to in-frame clones, with some not included. The data hold some 100,000 clones, with over 75% observed a single time. Sequencing was carried out using blood. These receptors all come from a person aged 18 to 75 in good health.

The genes are TRBV18 and TRBJ1-1; 9 nucleotides match TRBD1. Germline V CDR1 and CDR2: KGHSH, LQKENI. V trimming: 3 bases; J trimming: 1 base; junction bases outside the gene matches: 6. The CDR3 consists of 16 residues. The CDR3, as DNA: TGTGCCAGCTCACCCCGGACAGGGGAAGGGAACACTGAAGCTTTCTTT. It is translated as CASSPRTGEGNTEAFF.

The V gene is TRBV20-1, the J gene TRBJ2-7, with D unresolved. The CDR3 covers 10 residues. V lost 6 bases to trimming and J lost 6 bases, with 9 bases between them. CDR1 and CDR2 from the germline V gene are DFQATT and SNEGSKA (reference sequence). This CDR3 is CSAFRAEQYF. The CDR3 region has the DNA TGCAGTGCCTTTCGGGCCGAGCAGTACTTC.

This clone was observed a few times. This rearrangement joins TRBV10-1 to TRBJ2-2, with D perhaps assigned TRBD1 or TRBD2 (5 bases each). The V and J ends lost 0 bases and 2 bases respectively, with 10 bases between them. CDR1 WNHNN and CDR2 SYGVQD come from the germline V gene (reference sequence). This CDR3 is built from 16 residues. CDR3 bases: TGCGCCAGCAGTGAGTCGCCGGGGACCAACACCGGGGAGCTGTTTTTT. Translating it yields CASSESPGTNTGELFF.

The chain employs TRBV18 and TRBJ1-2, with TRBD1 identical over 10 bases. This CDR3 region has 17 residues. V was clipped by 5 bases and J by 4 bases; unmatched bases: 13. The V gene's germline CDR1 is KGHSH and CDR2 LQKENI. DNA for the CDR3: TGTGCCAGCTCAAAGTCCGGTTCGGGGACAGGGGTCTATGGCTACACCTTC. It encodes CASSKSGSGTGVYGYTF.

This sequence joins TRBV5-1 and TRBJ2-5; TRBD2 agrees at 13 bases. The ends lost 4 bases at V and 4 bases at J; junction bases unmatched: 7. The CDR3 is made up of 16 amino acids. CDR1 is SGHRS and CDR2 is YFSETQ in the germline V gene. This CDR3 reads CASSDQLAGGLETQYF. CDR3 DNA sequence: TGCGCCAGCAGCGACCAACTAGCGGGAGGGCTAGAGACCCAGTACTTC.

In DNA, the CDR3 is TGCAGTGCTAGATGGGGGGAAGGCTACACCTTC. This gives the protein CSARWGEGYTF. The chain is built from TRBV20-1 and TRBJ1-2, with a possible D match to TRBD1 (5 bases). The germline V and J ends were trimmed by 2 bases and 8 bases, with 9 bases remaining between them. The germline CDR1 and CDR2 sequences are DFQATT and SNEGSKA (reference sequence). This CDR3 has 11 residues.

V is TRBV2 and J is TRBJ1-2, with D tentatively TRBD1 (5 bases). The ends were cut back, 8 bases at V and 3 bases at J, with 16 bases in the middle. CDR3 length equals 14 residues. Germline CDR1 SNHLY, CDR2 FYNNEI. The chain's CDR3 is CASESDGTYYGYTF. In DNA, the CDR3 is TGTGCCAGCGAATCGGATGGGACCTACTATGGCTACACCTTC. Together with reference TRBV2 and TRBJ1-2, the CDR3 gives the full variable domain: EPEVTQTPSHQVTQMGQEVILRCVPISNHLYFYWYRQILGQKVEFLVSFYNNEISEKSEIFDDQFSVERPDGSNFTLKIRSTKLEDSAMYFCASESDGTYYGYTFGSGTRLTVV.

J is TRBJ1-5 and V is TRBV4-1; 12 bases agree with TRBD1. V lost 0 bases to trimming and J lost 4 bases; unmatched junction nucleotides: 10. The germline V gene encodes CDR1 MGHRA and CDR2 YSYEKL. This CDR3 spans 19 amino acids. CDR3 protein: CASSQDPGQGAIPNQPQHF. The DNA for the CDR3 is TGCGCCAGCAGCCAAGATCCGGGACAGGGGGCAATCCCAAATCAGCCCCAGCATTTT.

The gene calls are TRBV7-6 and TRBJ1-5; D is perhaps TRBD1 (5 bases). CDR1 and CDR2 from the germline V gene are SGHVS and FNYEAQ. Trimming shortened V by 1 base and J by 6 bases, and 16 bases separated the two germline ends. This CDR3 comprises 16 residues. For the CDR3, the DNA is TGTGCCAGCAGCTTAGGGAACGGACAACTGGGTCAGCCCCAGCATTTT. It specifies CASSLGNGQLGQPQHF.

V is TRBV7-9 and J is TRBJ2-1, with D unclear. Germline CDR1 reads SEHNR; CDR2 reads FQNEAQ (reference sequence). V lost 1 base and J lost 7, with 14 bases in between. CDR3 length equals 15 residues. The CDR3 protein is CASSLVYSHGNEQFF. CDR3 coding DNA: TGTGCCAGCAGCTTAGTATATTCTCACGGGAATGAGCAGTTCTTC.

The V call is TRBV5-6, the J call TRBJ2-4, with TRBD2 matching 7 bases. V lost 4 bases to trimming and J lost 8 bases; unmatched junction nucleotides: 21. This CDR3 is built from 18 residues. Germline V CDR1 and CDR2: SGHDT, YYEEEE. The chain's CDR3 is CASSDRLAHWEGRYIQYF. The CDR3 region has the DNA TGTGCCAGCAGCGATAGGTTGGCTCACTGGGAGGGCAGATACATTCAGTACTTC.

CDR3 bases: TGCAGCGTTGCGAGTCCGGGGACGAGCACAGATACGCAGTATTTT. This codes for CSVASPGTSTDTQYF. The chain joins TRBV29-1 to TRBJ2-3; D could derive from TRBD1 or TRBD2 (5 bases each). Trimming stripped 4 bases from V and 0 bases from J, with 14 bases between. This CDR3 spans 15 amino acids. CDR1 SQVTM and CDR2 ANQGSEA come from the germline V gene.

The chain recombines TRBV7-6 with TRBJ1-2, with D possibly matching TRBD1 (6 bases). Looked up from germline, CDR1 is SGHVS and CDR2 is FNYEAQ. The length of the CDR3 is 14 residues. Deletions cut 3 bases from V and 3 bases from J, with 11 bases between. CDR3 bases: TGTGCCAGCAGCTTGGGGCAGGGGCACTATGGCTACACCTTC. It specifies CASSLGQGHYGYTF.

The gene calls are TRBV7-2 and TRBJ2-5; either TRBD1 or TRBD2 may supply D (5 bases each). CDR1 is SGHTA and CDR2 is FQGNSA in the germline V gene. There are 13 residues in the CDR3. Trimming pared 3 bases from V and 4 bases from J, leaving 9 bases between. The CDR3 nucleotides read TGTGCCAGCAGCTTGGTTGGGGGAGAGACCCAGTACTTC. Translating gives CASSLVGGETQYF.

The chain recombines TRBV18 with TRBJ2-3, with D uncertain. With 6 bases removed from V and 0 bases from J, the gap between germline ends came to 7 bases. The CDR3 runs to 13 residues. CDR1 and CDR2 (germline): KGHSH, LQKENI. CDR3 bases: TGTGCCAGCTCCCTTACTAGCACAGATACGCAGTATTTT. Translation gives CASSLTSTDTQYF.

This chain uses TRBV7-9 with TRBJ2-7; 8 bases line up with TRBD2. The CDR3 length is 14 residues. J lost 3 bases, V lost 5 bases, and 6 bases had no gene match. The V gene's germline CDR1 is SEHNR and CDR2 FQNEAQ (reference sequence). The CDR3 nucleotides read TGTGCCAGCAGCCCGACTAGCGATCACTACGAGCAGTACTTC. This codes for CASSPTSDHYEQYF.